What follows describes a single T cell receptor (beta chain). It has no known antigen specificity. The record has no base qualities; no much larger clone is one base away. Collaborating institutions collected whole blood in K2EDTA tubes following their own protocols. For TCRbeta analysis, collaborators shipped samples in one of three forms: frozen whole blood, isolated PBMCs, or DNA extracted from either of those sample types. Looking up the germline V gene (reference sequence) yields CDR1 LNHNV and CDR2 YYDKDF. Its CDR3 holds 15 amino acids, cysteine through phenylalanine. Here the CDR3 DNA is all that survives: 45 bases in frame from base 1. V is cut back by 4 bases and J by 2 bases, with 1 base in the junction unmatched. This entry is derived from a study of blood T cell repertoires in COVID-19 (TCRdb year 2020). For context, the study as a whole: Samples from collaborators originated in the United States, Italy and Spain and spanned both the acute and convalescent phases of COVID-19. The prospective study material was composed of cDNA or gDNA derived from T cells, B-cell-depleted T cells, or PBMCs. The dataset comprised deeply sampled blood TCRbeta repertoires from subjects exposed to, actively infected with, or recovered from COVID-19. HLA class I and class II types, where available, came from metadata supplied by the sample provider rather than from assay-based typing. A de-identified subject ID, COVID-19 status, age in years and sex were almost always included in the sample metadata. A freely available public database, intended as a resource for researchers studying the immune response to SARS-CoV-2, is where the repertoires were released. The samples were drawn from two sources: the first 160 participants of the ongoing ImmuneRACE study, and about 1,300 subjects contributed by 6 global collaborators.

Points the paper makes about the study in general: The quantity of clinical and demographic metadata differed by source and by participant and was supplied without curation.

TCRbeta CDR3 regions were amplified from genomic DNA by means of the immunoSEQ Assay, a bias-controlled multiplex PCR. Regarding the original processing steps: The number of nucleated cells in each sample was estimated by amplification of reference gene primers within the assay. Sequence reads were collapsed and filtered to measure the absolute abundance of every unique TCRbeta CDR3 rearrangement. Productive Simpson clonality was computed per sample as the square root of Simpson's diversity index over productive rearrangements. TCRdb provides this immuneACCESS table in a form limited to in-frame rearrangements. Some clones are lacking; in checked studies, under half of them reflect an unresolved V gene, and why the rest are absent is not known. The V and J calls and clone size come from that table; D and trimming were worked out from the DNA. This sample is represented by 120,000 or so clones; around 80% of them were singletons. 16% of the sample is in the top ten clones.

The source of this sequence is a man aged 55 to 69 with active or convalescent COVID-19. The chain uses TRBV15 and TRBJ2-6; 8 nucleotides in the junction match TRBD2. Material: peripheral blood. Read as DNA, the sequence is TGTGCCACCAGCATAGCGGGGACTGGGGCCAACGTCCTGACTTTC. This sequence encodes CATSIAGTGANVLTF.